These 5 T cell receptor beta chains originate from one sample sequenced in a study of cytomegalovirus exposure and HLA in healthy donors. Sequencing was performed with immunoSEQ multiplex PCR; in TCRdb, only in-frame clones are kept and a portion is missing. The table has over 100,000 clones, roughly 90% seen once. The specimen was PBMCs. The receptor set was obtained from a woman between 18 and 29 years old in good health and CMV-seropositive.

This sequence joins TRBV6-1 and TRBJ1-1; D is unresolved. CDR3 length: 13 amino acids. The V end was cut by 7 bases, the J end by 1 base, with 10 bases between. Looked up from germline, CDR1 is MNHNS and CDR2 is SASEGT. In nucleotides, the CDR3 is TGTGCCAGCATCCTAGGGAGGAACACTGAAGCTTTCTTT. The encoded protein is CASILGRNTEAFF.

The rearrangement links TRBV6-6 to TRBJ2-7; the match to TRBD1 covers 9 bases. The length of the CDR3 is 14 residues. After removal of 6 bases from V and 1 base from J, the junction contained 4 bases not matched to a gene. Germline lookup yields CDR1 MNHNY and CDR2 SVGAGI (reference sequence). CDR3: CASSTGGRSYEQYF. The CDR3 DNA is TGTGCCAGCAGCACAGGGGGCCGGTCCTACGAGCAGTACTTC.

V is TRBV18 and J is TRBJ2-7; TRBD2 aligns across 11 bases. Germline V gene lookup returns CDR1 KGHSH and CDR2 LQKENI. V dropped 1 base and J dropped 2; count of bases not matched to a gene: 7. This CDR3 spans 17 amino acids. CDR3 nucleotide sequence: TGTGCCAGCTCACCACAAGGCCTAGCGGGAGGTACCTACGAGCAGTACTTC. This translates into CASSPQGLAGGTYEQYF.

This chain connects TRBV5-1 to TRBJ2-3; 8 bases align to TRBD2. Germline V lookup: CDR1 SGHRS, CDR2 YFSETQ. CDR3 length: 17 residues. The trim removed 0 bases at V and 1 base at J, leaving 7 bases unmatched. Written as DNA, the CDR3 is TGCGCCAGCAGCTTGGCCTCGGCGGGGGGCCGCACAGATACGCAGTATTTT. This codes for CASSLASAGGRTDTQYF.

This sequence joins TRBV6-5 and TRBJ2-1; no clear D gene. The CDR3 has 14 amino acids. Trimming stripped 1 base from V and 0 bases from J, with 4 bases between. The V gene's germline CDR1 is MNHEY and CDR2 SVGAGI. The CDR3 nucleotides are TGTGCCAGCAGTTACTATAGCTCCTACAATGAGCAGTTCTTC. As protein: CASSYYSSYNEQFF.